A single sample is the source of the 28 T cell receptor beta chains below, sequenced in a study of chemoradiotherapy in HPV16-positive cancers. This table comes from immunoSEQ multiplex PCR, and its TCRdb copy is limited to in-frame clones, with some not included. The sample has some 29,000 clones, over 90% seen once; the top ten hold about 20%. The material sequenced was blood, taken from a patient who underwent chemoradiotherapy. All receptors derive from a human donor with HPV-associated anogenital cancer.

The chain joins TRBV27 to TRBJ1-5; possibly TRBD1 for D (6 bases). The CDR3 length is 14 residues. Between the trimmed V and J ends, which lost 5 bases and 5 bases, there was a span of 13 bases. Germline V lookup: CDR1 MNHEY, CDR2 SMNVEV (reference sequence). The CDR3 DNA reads TGTGCCAGCAGTCACCAGGGGCTCGATCAGCCCCAGCATTTT. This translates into CASSHQGLDQPQHF.

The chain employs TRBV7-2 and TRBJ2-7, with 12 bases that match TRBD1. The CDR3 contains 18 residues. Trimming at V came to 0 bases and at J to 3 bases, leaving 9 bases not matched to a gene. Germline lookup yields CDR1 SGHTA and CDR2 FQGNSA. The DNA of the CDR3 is TGTGCCAGCAGCTTAGCGGCGGGACAGGGGGCAATCTTCTACGAGCAGTACTTC. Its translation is CASSLAAGQGAIFYEQYF.

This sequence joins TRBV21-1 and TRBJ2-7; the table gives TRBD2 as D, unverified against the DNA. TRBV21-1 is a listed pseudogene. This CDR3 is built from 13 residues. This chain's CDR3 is CASRHGDSYEQYF. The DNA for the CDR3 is TGTGCCAGCAGACACGGGGATTCCTACGAGCAGTACTTC.

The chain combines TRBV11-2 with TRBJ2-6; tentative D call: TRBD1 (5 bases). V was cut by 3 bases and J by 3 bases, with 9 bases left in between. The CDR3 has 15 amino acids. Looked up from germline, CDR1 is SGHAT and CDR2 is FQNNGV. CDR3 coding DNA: TGTGCCAGCAGCTTCAGGGCAGGTGGGGCCAACGTCCTGACTTTC. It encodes CASSFRAGGANVLTF.

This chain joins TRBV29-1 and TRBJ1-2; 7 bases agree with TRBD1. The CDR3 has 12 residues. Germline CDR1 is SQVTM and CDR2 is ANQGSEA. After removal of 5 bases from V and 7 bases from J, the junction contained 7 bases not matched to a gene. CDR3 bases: TGCAGCGTTCCCACAGGGGCTGGTGGCTACACCTTC. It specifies CSVPTGAGGYTF.

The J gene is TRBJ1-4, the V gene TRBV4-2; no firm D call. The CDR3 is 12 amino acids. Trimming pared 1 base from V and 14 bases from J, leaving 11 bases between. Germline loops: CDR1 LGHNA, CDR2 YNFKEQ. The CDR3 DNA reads TGTGCCAGCAGCCAAGGGGGAGGCCCCCTGTTTTTT. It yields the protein CASSQGGGPLFF.

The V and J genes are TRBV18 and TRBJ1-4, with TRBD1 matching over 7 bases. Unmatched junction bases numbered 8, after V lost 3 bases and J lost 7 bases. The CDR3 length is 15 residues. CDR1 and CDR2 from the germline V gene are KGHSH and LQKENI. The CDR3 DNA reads TGTGCCAGCTCACCCCGGACAGGTTCAGCTGAAAAACTGTTTTTT. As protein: CASSPRTGSAEKLFF.

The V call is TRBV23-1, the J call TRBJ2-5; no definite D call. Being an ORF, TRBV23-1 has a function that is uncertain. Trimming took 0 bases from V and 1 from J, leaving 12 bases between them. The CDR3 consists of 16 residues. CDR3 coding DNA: TGCGCCAGCAGTCAATCCGCAGGATGCCTCCAAGAGACCCAGTACTTC. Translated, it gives CASSQSAGCLQETQYF.

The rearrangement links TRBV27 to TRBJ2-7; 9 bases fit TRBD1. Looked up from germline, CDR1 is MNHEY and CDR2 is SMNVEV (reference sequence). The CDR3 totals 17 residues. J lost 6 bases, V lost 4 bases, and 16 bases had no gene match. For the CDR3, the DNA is TGTGCCAGCAGTTCCGTAGCCCCCGGGACAGGGACCGGCGAGCAGTACTTC. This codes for CASSSVAPGTGTGEQYF.

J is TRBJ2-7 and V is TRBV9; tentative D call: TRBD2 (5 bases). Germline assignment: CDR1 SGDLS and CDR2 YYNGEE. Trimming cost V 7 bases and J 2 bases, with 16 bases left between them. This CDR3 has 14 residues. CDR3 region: CASSYGGPAYEQYF. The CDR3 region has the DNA TGTGCCAGCTCCTATGGCGGGCCTGCCTACGAGCAGTACTTC.

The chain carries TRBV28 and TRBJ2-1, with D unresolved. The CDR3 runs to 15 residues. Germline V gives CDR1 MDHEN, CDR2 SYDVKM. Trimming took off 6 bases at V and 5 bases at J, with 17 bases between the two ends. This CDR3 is CASRRAWLIDNEQFF. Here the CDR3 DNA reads TGTGCCAGCAGACGTGCATGGCTTATCGACAATGAGCAGTTCTTC. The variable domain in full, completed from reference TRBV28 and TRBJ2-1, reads DVKVTQSSRYLVKRTGEKVFLECVQDMDHENMFWYRQDPGLGLRLIYFSYDVKMKEKGDIPEGYSVSREKKERFSLILESASTNQTSMYLCASRRAWLIDNEQFFGPGTRLTVL.

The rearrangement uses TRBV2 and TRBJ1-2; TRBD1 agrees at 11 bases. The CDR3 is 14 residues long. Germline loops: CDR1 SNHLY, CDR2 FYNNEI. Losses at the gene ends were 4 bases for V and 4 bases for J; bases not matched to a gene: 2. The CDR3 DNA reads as TGTGCCAGCAGTGCAGGGACAGGGGGCTATGGCTACACCTTC. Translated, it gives CASSAGTGGYGYTF.

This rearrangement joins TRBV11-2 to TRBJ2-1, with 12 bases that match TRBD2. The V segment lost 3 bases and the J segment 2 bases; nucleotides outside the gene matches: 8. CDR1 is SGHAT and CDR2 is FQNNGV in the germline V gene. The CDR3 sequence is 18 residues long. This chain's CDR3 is CASSFHLAGGLAYNEQFF. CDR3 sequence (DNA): TGTGCCAGCAGCTTCCATCTAGCGGGGGGGCTGGCCTACAATGAGCAGTTCTTC.

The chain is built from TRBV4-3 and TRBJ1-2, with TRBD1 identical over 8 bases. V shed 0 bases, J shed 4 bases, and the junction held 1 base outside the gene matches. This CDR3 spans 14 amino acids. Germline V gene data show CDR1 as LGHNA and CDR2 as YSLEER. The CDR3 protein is CASSQDDRGYGYTF. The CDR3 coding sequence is TGCGCCAGCAGCCAAGATGACAGGGGCTATGGCTACACCTTC.

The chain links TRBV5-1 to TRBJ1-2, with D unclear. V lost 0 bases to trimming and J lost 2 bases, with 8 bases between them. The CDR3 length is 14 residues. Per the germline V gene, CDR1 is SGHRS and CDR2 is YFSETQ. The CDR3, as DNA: TGCGCCAGCAGCTTGGGTCGTCAGAACTATGGCTACACCTTC. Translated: CASSLGRQNYGYTF.

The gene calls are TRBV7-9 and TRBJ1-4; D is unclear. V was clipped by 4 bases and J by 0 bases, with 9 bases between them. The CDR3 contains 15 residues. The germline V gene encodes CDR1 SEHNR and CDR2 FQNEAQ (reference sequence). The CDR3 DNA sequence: TGTGCCAGCAGCTACCGACGGACAACTAATGAAAAACTGTTTTTT. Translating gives CASSYRRTTNEKLFF.

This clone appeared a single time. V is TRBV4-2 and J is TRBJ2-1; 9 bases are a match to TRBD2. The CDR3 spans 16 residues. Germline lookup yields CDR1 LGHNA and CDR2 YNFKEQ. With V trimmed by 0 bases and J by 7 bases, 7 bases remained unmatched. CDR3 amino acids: CASSQDRRGGGNEQFF. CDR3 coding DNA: TGTGCCAGCAGCCAAGACCGGCGGGGGGGCGGGAATGAGCAGTTCTTC.

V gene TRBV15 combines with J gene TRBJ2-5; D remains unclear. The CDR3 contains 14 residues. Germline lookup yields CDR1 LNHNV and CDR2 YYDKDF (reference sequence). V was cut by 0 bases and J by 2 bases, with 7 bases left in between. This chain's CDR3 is CATSRDRAQETQYF. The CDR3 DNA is TGTGCCACCAGCAGAGATCGGGCACAAGAGACCCAGTACTTC. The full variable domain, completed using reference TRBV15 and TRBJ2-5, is DAMVIQNPRYQVTQFGKPVTLSCSQTLNHNVMYWYQQKSSQAPKLLFHYYDKDFNNEADTPDNFQSRRPNTSFCFLDIRSPGLGDTAMYLCATSRDRAQETQYFGPGTRLLVL.

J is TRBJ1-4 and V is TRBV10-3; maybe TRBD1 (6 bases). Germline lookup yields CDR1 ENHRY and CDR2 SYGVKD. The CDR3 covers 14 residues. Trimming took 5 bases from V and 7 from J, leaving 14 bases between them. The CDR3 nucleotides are TGTGCCATCAGTAAACAGGGAGGGAGTGAAAAACTGTTTTTT. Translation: CAISKQGGSEKLFF.

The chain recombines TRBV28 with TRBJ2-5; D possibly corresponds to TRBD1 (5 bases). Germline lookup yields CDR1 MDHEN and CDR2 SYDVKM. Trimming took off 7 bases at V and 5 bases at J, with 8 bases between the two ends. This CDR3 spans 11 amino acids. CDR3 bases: TGTGCCAGCACAGGGTTTGAGACCCAGTACTTC. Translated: CASTGFETQYF.

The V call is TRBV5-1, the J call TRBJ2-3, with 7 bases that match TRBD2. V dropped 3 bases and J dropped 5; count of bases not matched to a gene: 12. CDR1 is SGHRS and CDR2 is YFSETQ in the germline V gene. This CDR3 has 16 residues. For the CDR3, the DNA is TGCGCCAGCAGCTCATCTAGCGGCCCTGGGGGAGATACGCAGTATTTT. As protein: CASSSSSGPGGDTQYF.

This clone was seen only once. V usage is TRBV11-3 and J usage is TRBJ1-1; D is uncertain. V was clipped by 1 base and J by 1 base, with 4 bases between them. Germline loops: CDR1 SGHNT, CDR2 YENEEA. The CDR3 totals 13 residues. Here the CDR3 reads CASSLVGNTEAFF. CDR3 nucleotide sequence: TGTGCCAGCAGCTTAGTAGGGAACACTGAAGCTTTCTTT.

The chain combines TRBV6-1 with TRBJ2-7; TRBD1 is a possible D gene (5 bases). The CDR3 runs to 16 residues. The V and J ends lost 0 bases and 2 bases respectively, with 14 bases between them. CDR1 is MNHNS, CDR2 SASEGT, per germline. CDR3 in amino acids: CASSEAPSRVTYEQYF. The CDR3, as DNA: TGTGCCAGCAGTGAAGCGCCTTCCAGGGTCACCTACGAGCAGTACTTC.

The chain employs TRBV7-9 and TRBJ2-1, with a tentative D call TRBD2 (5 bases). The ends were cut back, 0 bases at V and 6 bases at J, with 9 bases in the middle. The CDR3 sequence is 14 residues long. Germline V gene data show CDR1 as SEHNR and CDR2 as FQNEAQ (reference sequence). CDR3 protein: CASSLAEVSNEQFF. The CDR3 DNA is TGTGCCAGCAGCTTAGCGGAGGTCAGCAATGAGCAGTTCTTC.

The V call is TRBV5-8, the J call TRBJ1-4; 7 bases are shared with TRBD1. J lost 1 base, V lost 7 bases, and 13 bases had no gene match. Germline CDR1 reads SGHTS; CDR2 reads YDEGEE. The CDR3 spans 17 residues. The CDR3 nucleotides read TGTGCCAGCTCTATCAGACAGGGTGGTGTAACTAATGAAAAACTGTTTTTT. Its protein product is CASSIRQGGVTNEKLFF.

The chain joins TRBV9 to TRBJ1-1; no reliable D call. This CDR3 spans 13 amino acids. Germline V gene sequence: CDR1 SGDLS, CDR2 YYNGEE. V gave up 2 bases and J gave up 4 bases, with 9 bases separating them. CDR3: CASSVGDSTEAFF. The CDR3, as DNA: TGTGCCAGCAGCGTTGGGGATAGCACTGAAGCTTTCTTT.

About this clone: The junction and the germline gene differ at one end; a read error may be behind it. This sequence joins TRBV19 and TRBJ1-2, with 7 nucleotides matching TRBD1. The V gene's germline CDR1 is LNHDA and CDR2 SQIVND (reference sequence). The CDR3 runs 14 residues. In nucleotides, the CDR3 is TGTGCCAGCAGTCCGGGACAGCGACGGAGTGGCCACACCTTC. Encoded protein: CASSPGQRRSGHTF.

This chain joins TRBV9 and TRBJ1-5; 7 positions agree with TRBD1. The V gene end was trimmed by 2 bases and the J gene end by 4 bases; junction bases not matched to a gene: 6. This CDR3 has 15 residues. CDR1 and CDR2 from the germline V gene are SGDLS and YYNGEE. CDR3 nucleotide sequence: TGTGCCAGCAGCGTGGAGGGGGCAGAGAATCAGCCCCAGCATTTT. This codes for CASSVEGAENQPQHF. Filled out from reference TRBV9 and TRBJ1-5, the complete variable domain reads DSGVTQTPKHLITATGQRVTLRCSPRSGDLSVYWYQQSLDQGLQFLIQYYNGEERAKGNILERFSAQQFPDLHSELNLSSLELGDSALYFCASSVEGAENQPQHFGDGTRLSIL.